This T cell receptor (beta chain) was documented in a study of T cell changes during pregnancy in multiple sclerosis (dated by TCRdb to 2018 to 2020). With regard to the full study: In women with multiple sclerosis, the researchers looked at how the T cell repertoire shifted as pregnancy progressed.

Concerning this clone: Its antigen specificity is not known. There are no base qualities to consult, and no much larger clone falls within one base.

The CDR3 goes from the cysteine to the phenylalanine over 16 residues. Solely the CDR3 DNA is kept, with 48 bases framed from the first base. Trimmed from V: 6 bases; trimmed from J: 0 bases; junction bases lacking a gene match: 7. CDR1 KGHSH and CDR2 LQKENI are derived from the germline V gene. The library came from the immunoSEQ multiplex PCR assay. The clones in this table, taken by TCRdb from immuneACCESS, are in-frame only. Not every clone is retained; where verified, under half of the shortfall comes from an unresolved V gene, and the cause of the rest is unknown. This sample gives more than 35,000 clones in total; 90% of them show up just once. The ten largest clones add up to around 0.47% of the sample.

Specimen: CD4+ T cells from peripheral blood mononuclear cells, collected in the first trimester of pregnancy. The sequence joins TRBV18 to TRBJ1-3, with TRBD1 matching 8 junction bases. The sequence came from a female donor in good health, enrolled as a control in a pregnancy study. The CDR3 loop reads CASSLGQAYSGNTIYF. Here is the DNA: TGTGCCAGCTCTCTGGGACAGGCTTACTCTGGAAACACCATATATTTT. This CDR3, with the reference TRBV18 and TRBJ1-3 proteins standing in past its ends, gives the full variable domain NAGVMQNPRHLVRRRGQEARLRCSPMKGHSHVYWYRQLPEEGLKFMVYLQKENIIDESGMPKERFSAEFPKEGPSILRIQQVVRGDSAAYFCASSLGQAYSGNTIYFGEGSWLTVV.